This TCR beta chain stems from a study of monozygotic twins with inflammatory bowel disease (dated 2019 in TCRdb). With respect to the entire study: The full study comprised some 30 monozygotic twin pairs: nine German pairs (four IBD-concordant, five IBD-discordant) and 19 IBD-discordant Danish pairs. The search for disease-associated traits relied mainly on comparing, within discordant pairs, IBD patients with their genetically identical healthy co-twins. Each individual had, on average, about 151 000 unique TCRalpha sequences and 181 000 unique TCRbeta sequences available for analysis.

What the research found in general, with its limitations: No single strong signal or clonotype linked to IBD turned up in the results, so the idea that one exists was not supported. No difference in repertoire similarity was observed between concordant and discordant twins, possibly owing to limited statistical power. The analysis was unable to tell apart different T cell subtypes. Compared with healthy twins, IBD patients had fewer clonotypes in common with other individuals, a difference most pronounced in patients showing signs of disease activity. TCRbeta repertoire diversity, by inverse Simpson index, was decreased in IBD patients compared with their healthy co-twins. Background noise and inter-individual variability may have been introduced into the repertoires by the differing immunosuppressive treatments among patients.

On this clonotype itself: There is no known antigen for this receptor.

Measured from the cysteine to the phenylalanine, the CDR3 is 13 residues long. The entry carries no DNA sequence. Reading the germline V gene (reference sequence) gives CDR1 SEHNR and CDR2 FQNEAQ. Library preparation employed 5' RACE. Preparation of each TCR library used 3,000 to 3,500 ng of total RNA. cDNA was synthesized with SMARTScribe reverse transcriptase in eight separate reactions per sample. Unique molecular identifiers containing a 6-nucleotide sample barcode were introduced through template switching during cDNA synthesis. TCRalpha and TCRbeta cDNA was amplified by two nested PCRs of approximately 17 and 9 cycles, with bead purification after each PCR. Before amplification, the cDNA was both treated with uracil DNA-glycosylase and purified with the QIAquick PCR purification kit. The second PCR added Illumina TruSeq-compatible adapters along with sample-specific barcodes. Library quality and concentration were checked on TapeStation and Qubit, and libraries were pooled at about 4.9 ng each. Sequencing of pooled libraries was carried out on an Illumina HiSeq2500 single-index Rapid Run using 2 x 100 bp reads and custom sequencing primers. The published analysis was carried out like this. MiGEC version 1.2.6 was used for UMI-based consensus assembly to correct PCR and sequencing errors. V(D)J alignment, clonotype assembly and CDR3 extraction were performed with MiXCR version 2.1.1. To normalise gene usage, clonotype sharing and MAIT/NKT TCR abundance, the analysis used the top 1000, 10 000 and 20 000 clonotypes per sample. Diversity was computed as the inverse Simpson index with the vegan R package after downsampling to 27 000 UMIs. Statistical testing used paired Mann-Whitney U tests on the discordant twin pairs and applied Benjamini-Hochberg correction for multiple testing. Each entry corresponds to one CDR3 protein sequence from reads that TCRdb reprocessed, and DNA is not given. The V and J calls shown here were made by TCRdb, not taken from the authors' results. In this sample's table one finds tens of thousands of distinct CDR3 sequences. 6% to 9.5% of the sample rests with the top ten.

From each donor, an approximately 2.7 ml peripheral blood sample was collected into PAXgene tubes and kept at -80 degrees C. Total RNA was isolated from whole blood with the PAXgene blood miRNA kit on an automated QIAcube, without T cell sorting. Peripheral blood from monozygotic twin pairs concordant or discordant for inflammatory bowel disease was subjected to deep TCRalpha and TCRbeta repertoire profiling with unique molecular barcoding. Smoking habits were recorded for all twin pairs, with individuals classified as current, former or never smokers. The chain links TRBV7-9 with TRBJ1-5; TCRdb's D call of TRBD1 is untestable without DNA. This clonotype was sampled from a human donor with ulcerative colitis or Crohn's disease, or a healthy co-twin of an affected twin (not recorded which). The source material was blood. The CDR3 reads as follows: CASSFGGNQPQHF.